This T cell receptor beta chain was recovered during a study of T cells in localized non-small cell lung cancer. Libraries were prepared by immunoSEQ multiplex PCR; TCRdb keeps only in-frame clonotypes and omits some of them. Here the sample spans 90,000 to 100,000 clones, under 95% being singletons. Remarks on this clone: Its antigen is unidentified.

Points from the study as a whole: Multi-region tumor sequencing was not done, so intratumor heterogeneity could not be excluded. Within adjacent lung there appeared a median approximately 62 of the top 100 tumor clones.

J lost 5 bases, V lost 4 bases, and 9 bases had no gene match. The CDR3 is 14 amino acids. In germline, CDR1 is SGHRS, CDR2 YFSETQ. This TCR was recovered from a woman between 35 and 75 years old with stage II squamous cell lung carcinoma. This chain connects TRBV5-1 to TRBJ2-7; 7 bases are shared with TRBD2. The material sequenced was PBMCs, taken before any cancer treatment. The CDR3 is CASSLPGREDEQYF. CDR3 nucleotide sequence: TGCGCCAGCAGCCTCCCAGGGAGGGAGGACGAGCAGTACTTC.